The rows below give T cell receptor beta chains drawn from one sample of a study of blood T cell repertoires in COVID-19. Repertoires were generated with immunoSEQ multiplex PCR, while TCRdb's copy carries only in-frame clones and drops some. The table has roughly 200,000 clones, approximately 80% seen once. The sequenced material came from peripheral blood. Receptors originate from a woman aged 80 or over with COVID-19, enrolled during active disease. Both conserved end residues are part of each CDR3. A D gene is named only where the DNA matches it firmly. Rows give clone size only sometimes, using once, few, many, or a class for an expanded clone.

j_gene: TRBJ1-2
v_gene: TRBV28
d_gene: -
abundance: -
CDR3nt: TGTGCCAGCAGTTCCCCGGGTGCCGAAGCTAACTATGGCTACACCTTC
CDR3aa: CASSSPGAEANYGYTF

j_gene: TRBJ1-3
v_gene: TRBV2
d_gene: -
abundance: -
CDR3nt: TGTGCCAGCAGTGAAAGGGGCAGCTCTGGAAACACCATATATTTT
CDR3aa: CASSERGSSGNTIYF

j_gene: TRBJ1-5
v_gene: TRBV12-5
d_gene: -
abundance: -
CDR3nt: TGTGCTAGTGCCTCTCCCGAGCGGCCCCAGCATTTT
CDR3aa: CASASPERPQHF

j_gene: TRBJ2-5
v_gene: TRBV5-1
d_gene: -
abundance: -
CDR3nt: TGCGCCAGCAGAGACAGTCAAGAGACCCAGTACTTC
CDR3aa: CASRDSQETQYF

j_gene: TRBJ1-2
v_gene: TRBV28
d_gene: -
abundance: -
CDR3nt: TGTGCCGCCGGGGGGGGGCTCTATGGCTACACCTTC
CDR3aa: CAAGGGLYGYTF

j_gene: TRBJ2-1
v_gene: TRBV15
d_gene: -
abundance: -
CDR3nt: TGTGCCACCAGCAGAGATGGAGACGCCTACAATGAGCAGTTCTTC
CDR3aa: CATSRDGDAYNEQFF

j_gene: TRBJ1-4
v_gene: TRBV7-2
d_gene: -
abundance: once
CDR3nt: TGTGCCAGCAGCGGGGGCGAAAAACTGTTTTTT
CDR3aa: CASSGGEKLFF

j_gene: TRBJ2-5
v_gene: TRBV20-1
d_gene: -
abundance: -
CDR3nt: TGCAGTGCTTATCTTAGAGAGACCCAGTACTTC
CDR3aa: CSAYLRETQYF

j_gene: TRBJ1-2
v_gene: TRBV9
d_gene: -
abundance: -
CDR3nt: TGTGCCAGCAGCGTAGCAGAGGGTGGCTACACCTTC
CDR3aa: CASSVAEGGYTF

j_gene: TRBJ2-1
v_gene: TRBV5-1
d_gene: TRBD1
abundance: -
CDR3nt: TGCGCCAGCAGCTCTGTGACAGGGACCAATGAGCAGTTCTTC
CDR3aa: CASSSVTGTNEQFF

j_gene: TRBJ1-4
v_gene: TRBV5-1
d_gene: TRBD1
abundance: -
CDR3nt: TGCGCCAGCAGCCAGACAGGGGGTAATGAAAAACTGTTTTTT
CDR3aa: CASSQTGGNEKLFF

j_gene: TRBJ1-5
v_gene: TRBV9
d_gene: -
abundance: -
CDR3nt: TGTGCCAGCAGCGTAGGAGCTAGTGTTCAGCCCCAGCATTTT
CDR3aa: CASSVGASVQPQHF

j_gene: TRBJ1-5
v_gene: TRBV28
d_gene: TRBD1
abundance: -
CDR3nt: TGTGCCCTCTCGGGACAGGGGGACTTTCAGCCCCAGCATTTT
CDR3aa: CALSGQGDFQPQHF

j_gene: TRBJ2-1
v_gene: TRBV7-3
d_gene: TRBD2
abundance: -
CDR3nt: TGTGCCAGCAGCCCTTGGGCCGGGACTAGAGGGAATGAGCAGTTCTTC
CDR3aa: CASSPWAGTRGNEQFF

j_gene: TRBJ2-5
v_gene: TRBV5-1
d_gene: TRBD2
abundance: -
CDR3nt: TGCGCCAGCAGCTTGGGCCCTAGCGGCCAAGAGACCCAGTACTTC
CDR3aa: CASSLGPSGQETQYF

j_gene: TRBJ1-5
v_gene: TRBV19
d_gene: TRBD1
abundance: -
CDR3nt: TGTGCCAGTACGGCGGGACAGGGGTTAGGAGGGGGTCAGCCCCAGCATTTT
CDR3aa: CASTAGQGLGGGQPQHF

j_gene: TRBJ1-1
v_gene: TRBV14
d_gene: TRBD1
abundance: -
CDR3nt: TGTGCCAGCAGCCAAGTTGCCGGGACAGGGAACACTGAAGCTTTCTTT
CDR3aa: CASSQVAGTGNTEAFF

j_gene: TRBJ1-1
v_gene: TRBV19
d_gene: TRBD1
abundance: -
CDR3nt: TGTGCCAGTAGCTGGGACAGGGGGCATGAGGAAGCTTTCTTT
CDR3aa: CASSWDRGHEEAFF

j_gene: TRBJ2-3
v_gene: TRBV29-1
d_gene: -
abundance: -
CDR3nt: TGCAGCGCCGGCCACAGGGATACGCAGTATTTT
CDR3aa: CSAGHRDTQYF

j_gene: TRBJ2-7
v_gene: TRBV5-1
d_gene: -
abundance: -
CDR3nt: TGCGCCAGCAGCTTCAACAGGGAAGCCTACGAGCAGTACTTC
CDR3aa: CASSFNREAYEQYF

j_gene: TRBJ2-5
v_gene: TRBV5-4
d_gene: -
abundance: -
CDR3nt: TGTGCCAGCAGTAGGGGGGGAGAGACCCAGTACTTC
CDR3aa: CASSRGGETQYF

j_gene: TRBJ1-5
v_gene: TRBV19
d_gene: -
abundance: -
CDR3nt: TGTGCCAGTAACTTTCTGTCGATGAATCAGCCCCAGCATTTT
CDR3aa: CASNFLSMNQPQHF

j_gene: TRBJ1-4
v_gene: TRBV27
d_gene: -
abundance: -
CDR3nt: TGTGCCAGCAGTTTATCTACAGTGGCGTCCACTAATGAAAAACTGTTTTTT
CDR3aa: CASSLSTVASTNEKLFF

j_gene: TRBJ2-4
v_gene: TRBV5-5
d_gene: -
abundance: -
CDR3nt: TGTGCCAGCAGCTTGGGTGCCAGGGAAAACATTCAGTACTTC
CDR3aa: CASSLGARENIQYF

j_gene: TRBJ1-6
v_gene: TRBV19
d_gene: TRBD1
abundance: -
CDR3nt: TGTGCCAGTAGTGTGGGGGACAGGGTCAATTCACCCCTCCACTTT
CDR3aa: CASSVGDRVNSPLHF

j_gene: TRBJ1-2
v_gene: TRBV12-3/TRBV12-4
d_gene: -
abundance: -
CDR3nt: TGTGCCAGCAGTTTAGGGCAGGACTATGGCTACACCTTC
CDR3aa: CASSLGQDYGYTF

j_gene: TRBJ1-4
v_gene: TRBV2
d_gene: -
abundance: -
CDR3nt: TGTGCCAGCGGGGGGAGTGGGGAGGAAAAACTGTTTTTT
CDR3aa: CASGGSGEEKLFF

j_gene: TRBJ2-1
v_gene: TRBV28
d_gene: TRBD2
abundance: -
CDR3nt: TGTGCCAGCAGACGCGACTGGCCAGCGGGACACAATGAGCAGTTCTTC
CDR3aa: CASRRDWPAGHNEQFF

j_gene: TRBJ2-7
v_gene: TRBV10-1
d_gene: -
abundance: -
CDR3nt: TGCGCCAGCAGTGATAGGGGTCGGGGGTCCTACGAGCAGTACTTC
CDR3aa: CASSDRGRGSYEQYF

j_gene: TRBJ2-2
v_gene: TRBV6-5
d_gene: TRBD2
abundance: few
CDR3nt: TGTGCCAGCTGGGCGGGGGGGAACACCGGGGAGCTGTTTTTT
CDR3aa: CASWAGGNTGELFF

j_gene: TRBJ1-2
v_gene: TRBV6-5
d_gene: -
abundance: -
CDR3nt: TGTGCCAGCAGAATACAGGGTTACTATGGCTACACCTTC
CDR3aa: CASRIQGYYGYTF

j_gene: TRBJ1-1
v_gene: TRBV18
d_gene: -
abundance: -
CDR3nt: TGTGCCAGCTCACGGGAGCAGATTAGAATAGAAGCTTTCTTT
CDR3aa: CASSREQIRIEAFF

j_gene: TRBJ1-1
v_gene: TRBV6-5
d_gene: -
abundance: -
CDR3nt: TGTGCCACCACTACCACCCTGGGCACTGAAGCTTTCTTT
CDR3aa: CATTTTLGTEAFF

j_gene: TRBJ1-5
v_gene: TRBV4-1
d_gene: TRBD1
abundance: -
CDR3nt: TGCGCCAGCAGCCCAGAAACAGGGGGTTGGCAGCCCCAGCATTTT
CDR3aa: CASSPETGGWQPQHF

j_gene: TRBJ2-1
v_gene: TRBV5-4
d_gene: TRBD2
abundance: -
CDR3nt: TGTGCCAGCAGCTTGGAACTAGCGGGTCGAGTGGAGCAGTTCTTC
CDR3aa: CASSLELAGRVEQFF